This passage covers 29 T cell receptor beta chains from one sample sequenced in a study of molecular identifiers for immune sequencing clone quantification. TCRdb called the PCR reads again in MiXCR, with one record for every CDR3 protein. The sample contains 250,000 to 400,000 distinct CDR3 sequences, about a fifth of which appear only once. The sequencing sample was made of naive CD8+ T cells from blood, with Jurkat cell RNA spiked in. Subset denoted: FACS-sorted CD8+CD4-CCR7+CD45RA+ naive T cells. These receptors came from a human donor in good health. Some libraries in this study had Jurkat cell RNA spiked in.

Comments on this clonotype: This may stem from a read error, because a much larger clone lies one nucleotide away. This chain connects TRBV9 to TRBJ2-7; D could derive from TRBD1 or TRBD2 (5 bases each). The CDR3 is 16 amino acids. The V and J ends lost 0 bases and 2 bases respectively, with 15 bases between them. Germline lookup yields CDR1 SGDLS and CDR2 YYNGEE. CDR3 nucleotide sequence: TGTGCCAGCAGCGTAGGTTACGGGGCAGGGACCTACGAGCAGTACTTC. It encodes CASSVGYGAGTYEQYF.

As for this clonotype: Since a much larger clone is just one base distant, this may be a read error. The V gene is TRBV2, the J gene TRBJ1-2; a possible D gene is TRBD1 (5 bases). Germline CDR1 is SNHLY and CDR2 is FYNNEI. The CDR3 sequence is 15 residues long. CDR3 nucleotides: TGTGCCAGCAATGCCCCCAGGGTTGCTGACTATGGCCACACCTTC. As protein: CASNAPRVADYGHTF.

In this sample, this clonotype turned up many times. The chain combines TRBV6-5 with TRBJ2-3, with D hard to call. CDR1 and CDR2 (germline): MNHEY, SVGAGI. The CDR3 contains 14 residues. Trimming removed 0 bases at V and 5 bases at J, with 9 bases between. The CDR3: CASSYSPGRDTQYF. The CDR3 DNA is TGTGCCAGCAGTTACTCGCCAGGAAGAGATACGCAGTATTTT.

This clonotype was detected ten times or more. J is TRBJ2-7 and V is TRBV7-2, with 10 nucleotides matching TRBD1. The CDR3 loop spans 15 amino acids. J lost 5 bases, V lost 3 bases, and 7 bases had no gene match. CDR1 and CDR2 (germline): SGHTA, FQGNSA. CDR3 sequence reads: CASSLGRGQGNEQYF. CDR3 bases: TGTGCCAGCAGCTTGGGCAGGGGACAGGGGAACGAGCAGTACTTC.

This clonotype was counted at least ten times. This chain uses TRBV21-1 with TRBJ1-5; whether TRBD1, the table's D call, matches the DNA was not checked. TRBV21-1 is termed a pseudogene. The CDR3 consists of 16 residues. CDR3 DNA sequence: TGTGCCAGCAGGTTTAAACAGGGCTATTGCAATCAGCCCCAGCATTTT. Translated, it gives CASRFKQGYCNQPQHF.

In the case of this clonotype: A much larger clone differs from this one at a single base, so this may be a read error. The gene calls are TRBV4-3 and TRBJ2-3, with a tentative D call TRBD1 (5 bases). The CDR3 length is 15 residues. From germline, CDR1 is LGHNA and CDR2 YSLEER. The CDR3 DNA is TGCGCCTGCAGCCAAGACGCACAGGTCACAGATACGCAGTATTTT. It encodes CACSQDAQVTDTQYF.

Regarding this clonotype: It may be a read error: a sequence one base away is much more abundant. The chain combines TRBV14 with TRBJ2-2; maybe TRBD1 (5 bases). Per germline, CDR1 SGHDN and CDR2 FVKESK. The CDR3 runs to 17 residues. V lost 4 bases, J lost 4 bases, and 19 bases lay in between. CDR3 DNA sequence: TGTGCCAGCAGCCGAGATTGGGGCCCGCTAATCACCGGGGAGCTGTTTTTT. This sequence encodes CASSRDWGPLITGELFF.

This clonotype was observed at least ten times. The chain employs TRBV20-1 and TRBJ2-1, with D hard to call. This CDR3 region has 14 residues. V lost 0 bases to trimming and J lost 12 bases, with 18 bases between them. The V gene's germline CDR1 is DFQATT and CDR2 SNEGSKA (reference sequence). The CDR3 protein is CSARDVGYTYGQFF. CDR3 in DNA: TGCAGTGCTAGAGATGTTGGGTATACGTACGGGCAGTTCTTC.

As to this clonotype: A much more abundant neighbour one base away suggests this may be a read error. V usage is TRBV19 and J usage is TRBJ2-7; possible D gene TRBD2, 6 bases. Germline V lookup: CDR1 LNHDA, CDR2 SQIVND (reference sequence). The CDR3 is 16 amino acids. The CDR3 nucleotides read TGTGCCGGTAGTATATCCTCCTTGGGCGGGGATTACGAGCAGTACTTC. This encodes CAGSISSLGGDYEQYF.

This clonotype was observed at least ten times. CDR3 DNA: TGTGCCAGGTCTTTTGGACAGGGAGCCTACGAGCAGTACTTC. This translates into CARSFGQGAYEQYF. The chain employs TRBV2 and TRBJ2-7; 8 bases line up with TRBD1. Trimming took 9 bases from V and 2 from J; bases not matched to a gene: 9. This CDR3 is built from 14 residues. The germline CDR1 and CDR2 sequences are SNHLY and FYNNEI.

Many counts were recorded for this clonotype. This chain joins TRBV4-3 and TRBJ1-1; D is unresolved. Germline CDR1 is LGHNA and CDR2 is YSLEER. This CDR3 contains 15 residues. V lost 0 bases, J lost 5 bases, and 13 bases lay in between. CDR3 loop: CASSQDLAPGTEAFF. As DNA, the CDR3 is TGCGCCAGCAGCCAAGATTTGGCTCCGGGGACTGAAGCTTTCTTT.

This clonotype was counted a few times. The V call is TRBV29-1, the J call TRBJ2-7, with D tentatively TRBD1 (6 bases). The length of the CDR3 is 15 residues. V lost 2 bases and J 4 bases, leaving 18 bases between the germline ends. The germline V gene encodes CDR1 SQVTM and CDR2 ANQGSEA. The chain's CDR3 is CSVETGTGQGYEQYF. In DNA form, the CDR3 reads TGCAGCGTTGAAACAGGAACGGGGCAGGGGTACGAGCAGTACTTC.

This clonotype was seen repeatedly, ten times or more. The V call is TRBV7-2, the J call TRBJ2-3; 14 bases match TRBD2. V lost 6 bases and J lost 4; bases outside the gene matches: 3. The CDR3 sequence is 15 residues long. Germline V gene sequence: CDR1 SGHTA, CDR2 FQGNSA. CDR3 sequence (DNA): TGTGCCAGCAGTAAGACTAGCGGGGGGGCAGATACGCAGTATTTT. Protein: CASSKTSGGADTQYF.

V and J are TRBV28 and TRBJ2-3; no firm D call. The CDR3 has 12 amino acids. Germline CDR1 MDHEN, CDR2 SYDVKM. Trimming took off 6 bases at V and 6 bases at J, with 10 bases between the two ends. The CDR3: CASRRTLDTQYF. In nucleotides, the CDR3 is TGTGCCAGCAGACGGACGCTCGATACGCAGTATTTT.

This clonotype was detected ten times or more. The chain carries TRBV6-5 and TRBJ1-1, with TRBD1 as a possible D gene (5 bases). This CDR3 comprises 16 residues. Trimming pared 2 bases from V and 5 bases from J, leaving 18 bases between. Germline V CDR1 and CDR2: MNHEY, SVGAGI. The CDR3 loop is CASSYGTSGGWTEAFF. The DNA for the CDR3 is TGTGCCAGCAGTTACGGGACGTCCGGCGGTTGGACTGAAGCTTTCTTT.

V is TRBV30 and J is TRBJ2-6; 10 positions agree with TRBD1. With 1 base clipped from V and 0 bases from J, the junction kept 15 bases outside the gene matches. Germline CDR1 is GTSNPN and CDR2 is SVGIG (reference sequence). The CDR3 totals 21 residues. The CDR3 region is CAWSASGTGAPHFSGANVLTF. Here the CDR3 DNA reads TGTGCCTGGAGTGCCTCCGGGACAGGGGCGCCCCACTTCTCTGGGGCCAACGTCCTGACTTTC.

This clonotype was seen ten or more times. J is TRBJ1-5 and V is TRBV7-8; D is possibly TRBD1 (6 bases). This CDR3 has 16 amino acids. The germline V and J ends were trimmed by 6 bases and 0 bases, with 15 bases remaining between them. Per the germline V gene, CDR1 is SGHVS and CDR2 is FQNEAQ. The CDR3 DNA reads as TGTGCCAGCAGTCAAAACCAGGGGTATAGCAATCAGCCCCAGCATTTT. Its protein is CASSQNQGYSNQPQHF.

This clonotype was counted a few times. This chain uses TRBV30 with TRBJ2-7, with TRBD2 as a possible D gene (6 bases). The CDR3 consists of 13 residues. The germline V gene has CDR1 GTSNPN and CDR2 SVGIG (reference sequence). Trimming removed 8 bases from V and 0 bases from J, with 14 bases in between. DNA for the CDR3: TGTGCCGCCCACCCGGGGGTCTCCTACGAGCAGTACTTC. Translating it yields CAAHPGVSYEQYF.

Regarding this clonotype: With a much larger clone just one base away, this may be a read error. This sequence joins TRBV7-9 and TRBJ1-2; D is unclear. The CDR3 has 15 residues. Per germline, CDR1 SEHNR and CDR2 FQNEAQ (reference sequence). V shed 6 bases and J shed 5 bases, with 19 bases lying between them. As DNA, the CDR3 is TGTGCCAGCAGACTACCACTTAAGGATCGTTATGGCTACACCTTC. Its translation: CASRLPLKDRYGYTF.

There are many counts of this clonotype. The chain couples TRBV4-3 to TRBJ2-5; D perhaps matches TRBD2 (6 bases). Trimming cost V 2 bases and J 1 base, with 11 bases left between them. Germline values: CDR1 LGHNA, CDR2 YSLEER. This CDR3 contains 15 residues. The CDR3 protein is CASSQTGTGQETQYF. CDR3 DNA sequence: TGCGCCAGCAGCCAAACCGGGACTGGCCAAGAGACCCAGTACTTC.

There are many counts of this clonotype. The genes are TRBV14 and TRBJ2-3; D may be TRBD2 (5 bases). Trimming pared 2 bases from V and 1 base from J, leaving 22 bases between. The germline V gene encodes CDR1 SGHDN and CDR2 FVKESK. The CDR3 is 19 residues long. The CDR3, as DNA: TGTGCCAGCAGCCAAAGTGGGAATCAACTAGTCCTGGGCACAGATACGCAGTATTTT. Protein product: CASSQSGNQLVLGTDTQYF.

Many counts were recorded for this clonotype. CDR3 region: CASSSAPADTEAFF. The CDR3 nucleotides read TGCGCCAGCAGCTCCGCCCCAGCGGACACTGAAGCTTTCTTT. This sequence joins TRBV4-1 and TRBJ1-1; no clear D. CDR3 length: 14 amino acids. The V gene's germline CDR1 is MGHRA and CDR2 YSYEKL. V gave up 5 bases and J gave up 3 bases, with 13 bases separating them.

The rearrangement joins TRBV11-3 to TRBJ2-1; TRBD2 matches 11 bases. The germline V gene has CDR1 SGHNT and CDR2 YENEEA. V was pared by 8 bases and J by 7 bases, with 7 bases of the junction left unmatched. The CDR3 consists of 14 residues. In nucleotides, the CDR3 is TGTGCCAGCTCGACGTCTAGCGGGAGGAATGAGCAGTTCTTC. It yields the protein CASSTSSGRNEQFF.

Ten or more counts support this clonotype. The chain couples TRBV28 to TRBJ2-7; weak D call: TRBD1 (6 bases). The germline V and J ends were trimmed by 8 bases and 8 bases, with 22 bases remaining between them. The CDR3 is 14 amino acids. The germline CDR1 and CDR2 sequences are MDHEN and SYDVKM. CDR3 bases: TGTGCCAGCGCCTCGATGGACAGCCCAATGAAGCAGTACTTC. As protein: CASASMDSPMKQYF.

In its sample, this clonotype was seen many times. V and J are TRBV11-2 and TRBJ2-1, with D unclear. Germline lookup yields CDR1 SGHAT and CDR2 FQNNGV. The CDR3 covers 15 residues. Trimming left V 1 base short and J 9 bases short, with 16 bases between. The CDR3 here is CASSLVPAARGEQFF. The DNA for the CDR3 is TGTGCCAGCAGCTTAGTCCCCGCAGCGCGAGGTGAGCAGTTCTTC.

This clonotype was seen ten or more times. The gene calls are TRBV5-1 and TRBJ2-7; D is perhaps TRBD1 (5 bases). In germline, CDR1 is SGHRS, CDR2 YFSETQ. CDR3 size: 12 residues. Trimming removed 2 bases at V and 6 bases at J, with 9 bases between. The CDR3 coding sequence is TGCGCCAGCAGCTTCTCAGGGTCCGAGCAGTACTTC. Its translation is CASSFSGSEQYF.

As regards this clonotype: This may be a read error: a much more frequent sequence differs by one nucleotide. The chain couples TRBV29-1 to TRBJ2-1, with 9 bases that match TRBD1. J was trimmed by 7 bases and V by 1 base; bases with no gene match: 14. Germline V gene lookup returns CDR1 SQVTM and CDR2 ANQGSEA. The CDR3 sequence is 17 residues long. CDR3 sequence reads: CSVEVIGQGLAYNEQFF. For the CDR3, the DNA is TGCAGCGTTGAAGTGATCGGACAGGGGCTGGCATATAATGAGCAGTTCTTC.

This clonotype was seen repeatedly, ten times or more. J is TRBJ1-5 and V is TRBV6-6, with 7 bases aligning to TRBD1. Germline CDR1 and CDR2: MNHNY and SVGAGI (reference sequence). V shed 3 bases, J shed 0 bases, and the junction held 2 bases outside the gene matches. CDR3 length: 15 amino acids. The DNA of the CDR3 is TGTGCCAGCAGTTATCCAGGGGGTAGCAATCAGCCCCAGCATTTT. Its translation: CASSYPGGSNQPQHF.

This clonotype was recorded at least ten times. At one of its ends the junction is not consistent with the germline gene, which may arise from a read error. This chain joins TRBV2 and TRBJ1-1, with D tentatively TRBD1 (5 bases). The V gene's germline CDR1 is SNHLY and CDR2 FYNNEI. This CDR3 contains 15 residues. The CDR3 reads CASREGDSLNTEAFF. The DNA of the CDR3 is TGTGCCAGCAGAGAAGGTGACAGCCTGAACACTGAAGCTTTCTTT.